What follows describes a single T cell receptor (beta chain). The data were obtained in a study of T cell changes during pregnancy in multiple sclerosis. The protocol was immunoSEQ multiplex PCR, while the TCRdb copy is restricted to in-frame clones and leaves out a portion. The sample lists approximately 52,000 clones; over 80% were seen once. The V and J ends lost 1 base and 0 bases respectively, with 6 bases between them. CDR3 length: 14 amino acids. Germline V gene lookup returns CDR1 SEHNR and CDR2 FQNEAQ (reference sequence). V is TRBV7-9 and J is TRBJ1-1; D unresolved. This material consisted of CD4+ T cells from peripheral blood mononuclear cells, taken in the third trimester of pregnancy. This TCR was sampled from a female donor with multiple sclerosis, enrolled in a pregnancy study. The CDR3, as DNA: TGTGCCAGCAGCTTAGATTCGGTGAACACTGAAGCTTTCTTT. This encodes CASSLDSVNTEAFF.